This TCR beta chain was recovered during a study of blood T cell repertoires in COVID-19. TCRdb's table, derived via immunoSEQ multiplex PCR, lists solely in-frame clones and lacks some. This sample has around 110,000 clones, with about three quarters found just once. V shed 2 bases, J shed 5 bases, and the junction held 5 bases outside the gene matches. Germline CDR1 SGHTA, CDR2 FQGTGA. This CDR3 has 16 amino acids. The TCR sequence derives from a man in his 70s with acute or convalescent COVID-19. Sequenced: peripheral blood. V and J are TRBV7-3 and TRBJ2-1; 11 nucleotides line up with TRBD2. The CDR3 spells CASSLFSGLADNEQFF. CDR3 DNA: TGTGCCAGCAGCTTATTCTCGGGACTAGCGGACAATGAGCAGTTCTTC.